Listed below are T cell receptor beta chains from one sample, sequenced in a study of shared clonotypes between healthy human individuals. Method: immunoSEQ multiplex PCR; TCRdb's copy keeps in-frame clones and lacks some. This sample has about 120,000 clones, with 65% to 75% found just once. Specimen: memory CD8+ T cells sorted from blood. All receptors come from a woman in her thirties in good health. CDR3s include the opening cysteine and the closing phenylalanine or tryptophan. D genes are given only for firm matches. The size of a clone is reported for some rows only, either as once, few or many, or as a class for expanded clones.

CAGGRNSNQPQHF TGTGCCGGGGGAAGGAATAGCAATCAGCCCCAGCATTTT TRBJ1-5 - TRBV28 -
CASSTQGDTQYF TGTGCCAGCAGCACACAAGGGGATACGCAGTATTTT TRBJ2-3 - TRBV7-9 -
CAISRGGEGSEQYF TGTGCCATCTCGAGGGGAGGGGAAGGTTCCGAGCAGTACTTC TRBJ2-7 TRBD2 TRBV10-3 few
CASSVGGTGSAFF TGTGCCAGCAGCGTAGGGGGAACAGGGTCAGCTTTCTTT TRBJ1-1 - TRBV9 -
CASRGGFLTDTQYF TGTGCCAGCAGAGGGGGGTTCCTCACAGATACGCAGTATTTT TRBJ2-3 - TRBV7-9 -
CASSYSPDRAHEQYF TGTGCCAGCAGTTACTCACCCGACAGGGCTCACGAGCAGTACTTC TRBJ2-7 TRBD1 TRBV6-5 -
CASWDSAPGSYNEQFF TGTGCCAGCTGGGACTCGGCCCCTGGCTCCTACAATGAGCAGTTCTTC TRBJ2-1 - TRBV27 -
CASTPRGGEGSTEAFF TGTGCCAGCACCCCGCGAGGGGGCGAGGGTTCCACTGAAGCTTTCTTT TRBJ1-1 TRBD1 TRBV7-9 -
CASSLVQGAYTDTQYF TGTGCCAGCAGCTTAGTACAGGGGGCTTACACAGATACGCAGTATTTT TRBJ2-3 TRBD1 TRBV7-9 few
CASSLPLDSAGELFF TGTGCCAGCAGCTTACCACTAGACTCGGCCGGGGAGCTGTTTTTT TRBJ2-2 - TRBV7-9 -
CAISGEQGAGLLGETQYF TGTGCCATCAGTGGTGAACAGGGGGCGGGCCTATTGGGAGAGACCCAGTACTTC TRBJ2-5 TRBD1 TRBV10-3 -
CASSMEERGASYNEQFF TGTGCCAGTAGTATGGAAGAGCGGGGCGCCTCCTACAATGAGCAGTTCTTC TRBJ2-1 TRBD2 TRBV19 -
CASSGGWQSYNEQFF TGTGCCAGCAGCGGGGGGTGGCAATCCTACAATGAGCAGTTCTTC TRBJ2-1 - TRBV9 -
CAISEPGRFSSYEQYF TGTGCCATCAGTGAACCGGGACGGTTTAGCTCCTACGAGCAGTACTTC TRBJ2-7 - TRBV6-1 -
CASSEFSGEPYNEQFF TGTGCCAGCAGTGAATTTTCCGGGGAGCCTTACAATGAGCAGTTCTTC TRBJ2-1 - TRBV6-1 once
CASSLAVFRNYNEQFF TGTGCCAGCAGCTTGGCCGTCTTCCGGAACTACAATGAGCAGTTCTTC TRBJ2-1 - TRBV5-6 -
CASSAGQGPLDSDTQYF TGTGCCAGCAGTGCGGGACAGGGGCCTCTCGACTCCGATACGCAGTATTTT TRBJ2-3 TRBD1 TRBV2 -
CASTFAGSNEKLFF TGTGCCAGCACCTTTGCAGGGTCTAATGAAAAACTGTTTTTT TRBJ1-4 - TRBV27 -
CASSFGTSGETQYF TGTGCCAGCAGTTTCGGGACTAGCGGGGAGACCCAGTACTTC TRBJ2-5 TRBD2 TRBV28 -
CASESGSSYEQYF TGTGCCAGCGAGTCAGGGAGCTCCTACGAGCAGTACTTC TRBJ2-7 - TRBV2 few
CAISRAPGGYYGYTF TGTGCCATCAGCCGGGCACCGGGGGGATACTATGGCTACACCTTC TRBJ1-2 - TRBV6-6 once
CASSLGTGDIDEQFF TGTGCCAGCAGCCTCGGGACAGGGGACATCGATGAGCAGTTCTTC TRBJ2-1 TRBD1 TRBV7-2 many